This T cell receptor (beta chain) comes out of a study of response to subunit inactivated influenza vaccine. Via MiXCR, TCRdb re-called the RT-PCR reads, giving one row per CDR3 protein. This table has around 530,000 distinct CDR3 sequences, 16% appearing once. Study-wide results and caveats: The study's authors posited that every seasonal influenza vaccination enlists few new T cells.

In the case of this clonotype: Its antigen is not known.

This CDR3 has 17 residues. With 8 bases removed from V and 0 bases from J, the gap between germline ends came to 17 bases. Germline CDR1 MNHEY, CDR2 SVGAGI. Here the sequenced sample was CD4+ T cells sorted from PBMCs, taken about 24 months after vaccination. The TCR was taken from a man between 45 and 75 years old who received an inactivated influenza vaccine. This rearrangement joins TRBV6-5 to TRBJ1-6; possibly TRBD1 for D (5 bases). CDR3 sequence reads: CASVARDYNSYNSPLHF. The CDR3 DNA reads TGTGCCAGCGTTGCCCGGGACTACAACTCCTATAATTCACCCCTCCACTTT.